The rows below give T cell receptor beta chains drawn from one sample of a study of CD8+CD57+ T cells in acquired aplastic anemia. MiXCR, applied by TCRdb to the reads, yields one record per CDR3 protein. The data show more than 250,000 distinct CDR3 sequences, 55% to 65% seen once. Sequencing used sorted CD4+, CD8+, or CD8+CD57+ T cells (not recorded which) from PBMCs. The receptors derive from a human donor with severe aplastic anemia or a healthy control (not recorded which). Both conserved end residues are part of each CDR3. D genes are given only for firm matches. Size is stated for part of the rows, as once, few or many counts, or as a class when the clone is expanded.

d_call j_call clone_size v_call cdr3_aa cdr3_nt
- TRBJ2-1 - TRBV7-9 CASSLYLGSYNEQFF TGTGCCAGCAGCTTATATCTGGGCTCCTACAATGAGCAGTTCTTC
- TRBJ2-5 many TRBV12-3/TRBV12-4 CASSKGQSQETQYF TGTGCCAGCAGTAAAGGACAAAGCCAAGAGACCCAGTACTTC
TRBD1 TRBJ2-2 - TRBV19 CASSIGRGITGELFF TGTGCCAGTAGTATCGGCAGGGGGATCACCGGGGAGCTGTTTTTT
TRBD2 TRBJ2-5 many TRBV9 CASGRLAGAQETQYF TGTGCCAGCGGCCGACTAGCGGGGGCCCAAGAGACCCAGTACTTC
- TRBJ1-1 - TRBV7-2 CASSLAVVGFF TGTGCCAGCAGCTTAGCGGTTGTCGGTTTCTTT
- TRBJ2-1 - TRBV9 CASSVASTLYNEQFF TGTGCCAGCAGCGTAGCTTCGACTCTATACAATGAGCAGTTCTTC
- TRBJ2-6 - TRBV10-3 CAIGTSSNALTF TGTGCCATCGGGACATCGTCCAACGCCCTGACTTTC
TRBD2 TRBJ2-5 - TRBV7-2 CASSLGLAGEGETQHF TGTGCCAGCAGCTTAGGACTAGCGGGGGAAGGAGAGACCCAGCACTTC
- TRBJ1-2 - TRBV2 CASSEGVARGYTF TGTGCCAGCAGTGAAGGCGTGGCGCGAGGCTACACCTTC
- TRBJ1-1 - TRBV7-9 CASSPTGSGGTEAFF TGTGCCAGCAGCCCGACCGGGTCCGGGGGCACTGAAGCTTTCTTT
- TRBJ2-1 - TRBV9 CASSVKNGLAYNEQFF TGTGCCAGCAGCGTCAAGAACGGGCTTGCCTACAATGAGCAGTTCTTC
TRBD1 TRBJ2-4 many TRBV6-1 CASSEASRGTGLPQYF TGTGCCAGCAGTGAAGCGTCAAGGGGGACAGGGCTCCCTCAGTACTTC
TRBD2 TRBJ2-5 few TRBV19 CAGSIVAGVRETQYF TGTGCCGGTAGTATCGTAGCGGGAGTTCGAGAGACCCAGTACTTC
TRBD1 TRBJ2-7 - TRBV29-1 CSVGQNYEQYF TGCAGCGTGGGACAGAACTACGAGCAGTACTTC
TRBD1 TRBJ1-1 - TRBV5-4 CASSLDVTGVTEAFF TGTGCCAGCAGCTTGGATGTGACAGGGGTCACTGAAGCTTTCTTT
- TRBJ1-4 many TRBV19 CASRKGATNEKLFF TGTGCCAGTCGTAAAGGGGCAACTAATGAAAAACTGTTTTTT
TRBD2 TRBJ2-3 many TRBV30 CAWRVTSWYF TGTGCCTGGAGAGTGACTAGCTGGTATTTT
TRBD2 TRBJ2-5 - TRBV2 CASRLDLAEQETQYF TGTGCCAGCAGACTCGACCTAGCGGAACAAGAGACCCAGTACTTC
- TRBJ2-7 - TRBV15 CATSRGSYEQYF TGTGCCACCAGCCGTGGGTCCTACGAGCAGTACTTC
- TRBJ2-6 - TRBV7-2 CASSLGGQGANVLTF TGTGCCAGCAGCTTAGGAGGACAGGGGGCCAACGTCCTGACTTTC
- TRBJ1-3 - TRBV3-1 CASSQGGGPNSGNTIYF TGTGCCAGCAGCCAAGGTGGAGGACCGAACTCTGGAAACACCATATATTTT
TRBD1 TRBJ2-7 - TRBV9 CASSAQGWHEQYF TGTGCCAGCAGCGCACAGGGGTGGCACGAGCAGTACTTC
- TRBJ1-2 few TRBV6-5 CASSDLNYGYTF TGTGCCAGCAGTGACCTGAACTATGGCTACACCTTC
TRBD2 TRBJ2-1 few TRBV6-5 CASSASGGVEDEQFF TGTGCCAGCAGCGCTAGCGGGGGGGTCGAGGATGAGCAGTTCTTC
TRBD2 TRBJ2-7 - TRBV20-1 CGARGTSGDSYEQYF TGCGGTGCTAGAGGTACTAGCGGGGACTCCTACGAGCAGTACTTC
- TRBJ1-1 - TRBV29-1 CSVPQAGASTEAFF TGCAGCGTACCCCAGGCGGGGGCGAGCACTGAAGCTTTCTTT
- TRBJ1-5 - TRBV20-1 CSARGQVVQPQHF TGCAGTGCTAGGGGGCAGGTAGTACAGCCCCAGCATTTT
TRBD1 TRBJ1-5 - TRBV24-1 CATSDSTGVNQPQHF TGTGCCACCAGTGATTCAACAGGGGTCAATCAGCCCCAGCATTTT
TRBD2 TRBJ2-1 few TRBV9 CASSVEALAGGEQFF TGTGCCAGCAGCGTAGAGGCCCTAGCGGGTGGTGAGCAGTTCTTC
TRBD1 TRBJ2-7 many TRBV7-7 CASSSDRGYEQYF TGTGCTAGCAGCTCGGACAGGGGTTACGAGCAGTACTTC
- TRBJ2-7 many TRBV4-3 CASSQGRVRSYEQYF TGCGCCAGCAGCCAAGGGAGGGTTCGGTCCTACGAGCAGTACTTC
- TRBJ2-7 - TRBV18 CASSLITAQRGKSYEQYF TGTGCCAGCTCACTAATAACAGCCCAAAGGGGGAAATCCTACGAGCAGTACTTC
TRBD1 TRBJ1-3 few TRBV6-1 CASTGAVGGNTIYF TGTGCCAGTACAGGGGCGGTCGGTGGAAACACCATATATTTT
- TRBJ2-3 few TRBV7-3 CATSPTYTDTQYF TGTGCCACCAGCCCAACCTACACAGATACGCAGTATTTT
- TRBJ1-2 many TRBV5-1 CASSHGQTFNYGYTF TGCGCCAGCAGTCACGGACAGACCTTTAACTATGGCTACACCTTC
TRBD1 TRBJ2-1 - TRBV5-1 CDSSLGTEIGEQFF TGCGACAGCAGCTTGGGGACAGAGATTGGTGAGCAGTTCTTC
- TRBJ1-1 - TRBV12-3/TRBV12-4 CASRRAGGNTEAFF TGTGCCAGCAGGCGGGCAGGTGGGAACACTGAAGCTTTCTTT
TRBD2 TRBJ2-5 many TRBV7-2 CASRTGLGGETQYF TGTGCCAGCAGGACTGGACTAGGAGGAGAGACCCAGTACTTC
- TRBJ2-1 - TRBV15 CATSLSGFTYNEQFF TGTGCCACCAGCCTCTCGGGGTTTACCTACAATGAGCAGTTCTTC
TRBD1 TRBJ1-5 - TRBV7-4 CASSLVEVVETGAWGNQPQHF TGTGCCAGCAGCTTAGTCGAGGTAGTCGAGACAGGGGCTTGGGGCAATCAGCCCCAGCATTTT
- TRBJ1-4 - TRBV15 CATSRVGGGGEKLFF TGTGCCACCAGCAGAGTGGGAGGGGGTGGAGAAAAACTGTTTTTT
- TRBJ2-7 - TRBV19 CASSGGVLETYEQYF TGTGCCAGTAGTGGTGGCGTTTTGGAAACCTACGAGCAGTACTTC